The TCR beta chain under discussion was sequenced for a study of T cell clonality in common variable immunodeficiency. General study findings and limits: In common variable immunodeficiency, TCR beta chains reportedly carried fewer deletions and N-nucleotide insertions.

Trimming removed 3 bases from V and 6 bases from J; junction bases left unmatched: 5. This CDR3 contains 14 residues. Germline CDR1 reads SGHTA; CDR2 reads FQGTGA. The assay was immunoSEQ multiplex PCR, and TCRdb's table has in-frame clones only and misses some. The sample shows some 11,000 clones, none of them appearing just once. A few counts support this clone. The antigen remains unidentified. Read data end 3 residues before the CDR3 end; the end is taken from the germline J gene. The V call is TRBV7-3, the J call TRBJ2-3, with 8 bases identical to TRBD1. This clonotype originated in a human donor with common variable immunodeficiency. The sample consisted of peripheral blood mononuclear cells. The CDR3 bases that were read are TGTGCCAGCAGCTTCGGGACAGGAGGCGATACG. It specifies CASSFGTGGDT. In full, the CDR3 is CASSFGTGGDTQYF. Full variable domain (missing parts from reference TRBV7-3 and TRBJ2-3): GAGVSQTPSNKVTEKGKYVELRCDPISGHTALYWYRQSLGQGPEFLIYFQGTGAADDSGLPNDRFFAVRPEGSVSTLKIQRTERGDSAVYLCASSFGTGGDTQYFGPGTRLTVL.